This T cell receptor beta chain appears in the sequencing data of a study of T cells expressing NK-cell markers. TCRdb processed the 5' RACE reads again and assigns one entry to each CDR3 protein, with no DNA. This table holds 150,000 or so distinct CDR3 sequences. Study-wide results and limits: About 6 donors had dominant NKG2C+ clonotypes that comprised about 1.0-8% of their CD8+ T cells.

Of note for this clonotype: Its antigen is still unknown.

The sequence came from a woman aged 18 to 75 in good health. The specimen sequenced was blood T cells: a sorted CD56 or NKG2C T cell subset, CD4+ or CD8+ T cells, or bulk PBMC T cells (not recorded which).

The CDR3 loop is CASSYLGLTTEAFF. J is TRBJ1-1 and V is TRBV6-5. CDR1 is MNHEY, CDR2 SVGAGI, per germline. The CDR3 length is 14 residues.